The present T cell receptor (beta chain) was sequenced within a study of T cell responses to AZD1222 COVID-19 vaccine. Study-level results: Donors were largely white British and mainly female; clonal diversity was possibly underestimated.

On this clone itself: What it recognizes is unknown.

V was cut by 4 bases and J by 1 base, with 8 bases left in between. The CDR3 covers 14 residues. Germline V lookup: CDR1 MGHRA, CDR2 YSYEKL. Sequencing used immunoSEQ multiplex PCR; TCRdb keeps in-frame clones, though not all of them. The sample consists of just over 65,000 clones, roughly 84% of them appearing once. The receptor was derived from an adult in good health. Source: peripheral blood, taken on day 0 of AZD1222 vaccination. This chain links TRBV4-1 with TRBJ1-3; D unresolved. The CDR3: CASSPLLSGNTIYF. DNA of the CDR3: TGCGCCAGCAGCCCCCTCCTGTCTGGAAACACCATATATTTT.